The rows below give T cell receptor beta chains drawn from one sample of a study. From the 5' RACE reads, TCRdb called clonotypes with MiXCR, one entry per CDR3 protein. The data contain about 62,000 distinct CDR3 sequences, just under 30% of them seen just once; the ten biggest clones take up 2.3%. The sequenced sample was tumor-infiltrating naive CD4+ T cells sorted from the breast tumor. Receptors were obtained from a female donor with breast cancer. CDR3s include the opening cysteine and the closing phenylalanine or tryptophan. Each record gives: V gene, J gene, CDR3 protein.

TRBV5-1	TRBJ1-1	CASSSLGRVNTEAFF
TRBV7-9	TRBJ2-3	CASSSTINTQYF
TRBV5-6	TRBJ2-1	CASRKSDEQFF
TRBV7-3	TRBJ2-7	CASSLSLVVGYEQYF
TRBV15	TRBJ2-7	CATSRASGEGQYF
TRBV5-1	TRBJ2-2	CASSLTGTNTGELFF
TRBV5-1	TRBJ2-7	CASSFRRDYEQYF
TRBV3-1	TRBJ2-1	CASSQGGSGGYEQFF
TRBV6-1	TRBJ1-2	CASSEEVRGYYGYTF
TRBV7-2	TRBJ1-2	CASSLEPGRLSYTF